This entry features one T cell receptor (beta chain) sequence. Its target is unknown. This entry comes from a study of blood T cells in healthy people across ages. A J-beta primer mix and a sample-barcoded 5' primer were used in a second PCR of roughly 6 to 11 cycles. In TCRdb, the 5' RACE reads were re-called with MiXCR into one record per CDR3 protein. The data contain fewer than 900,000 distinct CDR3 sequences, approximately 49% of them singletons. Study results and caveats: Per million T cells, TCR beta diversity dropped about linearly as age rose.

CDR3 length: 11 amino acids. Germline V gene data show CDR1 as ENHRY and CDR2 as SYGVKD. V lost 5 bases and J lost 8, with 7 bases in between. The rearrangement uses TRBV10-3 and TRBJ2-1; D is ambiguous. The sample taken for sequencing was blood. The TCR sequence derives from a woman aged 55-70 years in good health. Here the CDR3 reads CAISTSYEQFF. The CDR3 DNA reads as TGTGCCATCAGTACCTCCTATGAGCAGTTCTTC.